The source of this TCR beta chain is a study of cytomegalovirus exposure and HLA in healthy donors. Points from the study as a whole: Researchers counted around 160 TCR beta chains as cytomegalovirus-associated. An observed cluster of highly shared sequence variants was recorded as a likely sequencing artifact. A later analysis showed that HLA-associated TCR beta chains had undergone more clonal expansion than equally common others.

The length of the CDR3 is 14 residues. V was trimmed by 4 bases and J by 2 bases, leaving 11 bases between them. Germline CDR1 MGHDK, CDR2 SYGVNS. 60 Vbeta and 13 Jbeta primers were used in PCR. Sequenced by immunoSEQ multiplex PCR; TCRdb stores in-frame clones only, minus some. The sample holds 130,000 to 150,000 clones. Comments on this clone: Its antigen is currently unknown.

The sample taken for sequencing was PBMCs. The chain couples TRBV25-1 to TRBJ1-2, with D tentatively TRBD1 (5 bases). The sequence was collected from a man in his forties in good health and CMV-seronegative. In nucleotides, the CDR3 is TGTGCCAGCAGTGGGGGGGAGGGAAACTATGGCTACACCTTC. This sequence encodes CASSGGEGNYGYTF.